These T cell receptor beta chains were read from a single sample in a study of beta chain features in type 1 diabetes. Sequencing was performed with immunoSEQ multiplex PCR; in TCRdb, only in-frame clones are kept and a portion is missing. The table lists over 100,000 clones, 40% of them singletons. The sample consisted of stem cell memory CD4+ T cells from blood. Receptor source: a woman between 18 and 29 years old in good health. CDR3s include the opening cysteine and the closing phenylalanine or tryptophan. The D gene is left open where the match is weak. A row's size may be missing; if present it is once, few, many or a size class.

DNA: TGTGCCAGCAGCTTATCGTTGACCCAGTACTTC; CDR3: CASSLSLTQYF; J: TRBJ2-5; V: TRBV7-9; D: -; size: -
DNA: TGTGCCAGTAGTATGGACAGGGGGGCTGAAGCTTTCTTT; CDR3: CASSMDRGAEAFF; J: TRBJ1-1; V: TRBV19; D: TRBD1; size: -
DNA: TGTGCCAGTAGTATCCTGGCAGGTCGAAACACCGGGGAGCTGTTTTTT; CDR3: CASSILAGRNTGELFF; J: TRBJ2-2; V: TRBV19; D: -; size: -
DNA: TGCGCCAGCAGCTTCGGACAGGGCGACACCATATATTTT; CDR3: CASSFGQGDTIYF; J: TRBJ1-3; V: TRBV5-1; D: TRBD1; size: -
DNA: TGTGCCAGCAGCTTGTACGGCCTAGCGGTCTACGAGCAGTACTTC; CDR3: CASSLYGLAVYEQYF; J: TRBJ2-7; V: TRBV5-6; D: TRBD2; size: -
DNA: TGTGCCTGGAGTGTTGGTACATCCGGAAACACCATATATTTT; CDR3: CAWSVGTSGNTIYF; J: TRBJ1-3; V: TRBV30; D: -; size: -
DNA: TGTGCCAGCTCACCGCCCACAGGGTACTCTGGAAACACCATATATTTT; CDR3: CASSPPTGYSGNTIYF; J: TRBJ1-3; V: TRBV18; D: -; size: few
DNA: TGTGCCAGCAGCGCACCCGGTGGAGTTGGACTATACCTTAACTATTATGGCTACACCTTC; CDR3: CASSAPGGVGLYLNYYGYTF; J: TRBJ1-2; V: TRBV9; D: -; size: few
DNA: TGTGCCACCAGCAGAGTCCGGGGGGCCAACGTCCTGACTTTC; CDR3: CATSRVRGANVLTF; J: TRBJ2-6; V: TRBV15; D: -; size: -
DNA: TGTGCCAGCAGCCAGGACAGGGTGGGACTAGCGGGAGGAGAGGCCAATGAGCAGTTCTTC; CDR3: CASSQDRVGLAGGEANEQFF; J: TRBJ2-1; V: TRBV4-2; D: TRBD2; size: -
DNA: TGTGCCAGCAGTCCACAGGGGCCCCCCCCTGGCTACACCTTC; CDR3: CASSPQGPPPGYTF; J: TRBJ1-2; V: TRBV28; D: TRBD1; size: -
DNA: TGTGCCAGCAGCCCCGGGGGACGGAGAACCTACGAGCAGTACTTC; CDR3: CASSPGGRRTYEQYF; J: TRBJ2-7; V: TRBV9; D: -; size: few
DNA: TGTGCCAGCAGTTCCCCCGGGACAGGTCGATACGAGCAGTACTTC; CDR3: CASSSPGTGRYEQYF; J: TRBJ2-7; V: TRBV28; D: TRBD1; size: few
DNA: TGTGCCAGCAGCCAAGATGGGGGGTGGACTGAAGCTTTCTTT; CDR3: CASSQDGGWTEAFF; J: TRBJ1-1; V: TRBV14; D: -; size: -
DNA: TGCAGCGTTGAGGTCGTCCAGGGGGCCTATGGCTACACCTTC; CDR3: CSVEVVQGAYGYTF; J: TRBJ1-2; V: TRBV29-1; D: TRBD1; size: -
DNA: TGCAGCGCCCGTCTTACTGAAGCTTTCTTT; CDR3: CSARLTEAFF; J: TRBJ1-1; V: TRBV29-1; D: -; size: -
DNA: TGTGCCAGCAGCGACCGGGACAGGGGGCATGATACGCAGTATTTT; CDR3: CASSDRDRGHDTQYF; J: TRBJ2-3; V: TRBV9; D: TRBD1; size: few
DNA: TGTGCCAGTTTCTACACACGGTCGGGGGGCGAGACCCAGTACTTC; CDR3: CASFYTRSGGETQYF; J: TRBJ2-5; V: TRBV2; D: -; size: once
DNA: TGCGCCAGCAGCTCGGGGGACAGAGTCTATGGCTACACCTTC; CDR3: CASSSGDRVYGYTF; J: TRBJ1-2; V: TRBV5-1; D: TRBD1; size: few
DNA: TGTGCCAGCAGCTTAGAAGGGGGTTTTGATGAGCAGTTCTTC; CDR3: CASSLEGGFDEQFF; J: TRBJ2-1; V: TRBV11-3; D: -; size: few
DNA: TGTGCCAGCAGACCAGCCAGGACTCCTTACGAGCAGTACTTC; CDR3: CASRPARTPYEQYF; J: TRBJ2-7; V: TRBV28; D: -; size: once
DNA: TGTGCCAGCAGCTTAGGGACAGGGGGCGCCCGGGAGACCCAGTACTTC; CDR3: CASSLGTGGARETQYF; J: TRBJ2-5; V: TRBV7-9; D: TRBD1; size: few
DNA: TGTGCCAGCAGCCCCGGGACAAATCGGGCCGGGGAGCTGTTTTTT; CDR3: CASSPGTNRAGELFF; J: TRBJ2-2; V: TRBV7-9; D: -; size: -
DNA: TGCGCCAGCAGTCGGGACAACTACAACACTGAAGCTTTCTTT; CDR3: CASSRDNYNTEAFF; J: TRBJ1-1; V: TRBV5-1; D: -; size: -
DNA: TGTGCCAGCAGTCGCGACAGGGGTAATGAAAAACTGTTTTTT; CDR3: CASSRDRGNEKLFF; J: TRBJ1-4; V: TRBV2; D: TRBD1; size: -
DNA: TGTGCCAGCAGTTTACCTACCGGGACAGTCAACACTGAAGCTTTCTTT; CDR3: CASSLPTGTVNTEAFF; J: TRBJ1-1; V: TRBV6-6; D: TRBD1; size: -
DNA: TGTGCCAGCAGTTACTCGGGACTAGCTTACAATGAGCAGTTCTTC; CDR3: CASSYSGLAYNEQFF; J: TRBJ2-1; V: TRBV6-5; D: TRBD2; size: few
DNA: TGCGCCAGCAGCTACGACAAAGATGAAGCTTTCTTT; CDR3: CASSYDKDEAFF; J: TRBJ1-1; V: TRBV5-1; D: -; size: few
DNA: TGTGCCTGGAGTGTAAACGCGCCCGAGCAGTACTTC; CDR3: CAWSVNAPEQYF; J: TRBJ2-7; V: TRBV30; D: -; size: few
DNA: TGCAGCGCCCTTCTTACGGGAGGTCTAGAGCAGTACTTC; CDR3: CSALLTGGLEQYF; J: TRBJ2-5; V: TRBV29-1; D: TRBD2; size: -
DNA: TGTGCCAGCAGCTTAGCGGAGGCAGCAGATACGCAGTATTTT; CDR3: CASSLAEAADTQYF; J: TRBJ2-3; V: TRBV7-3; D: -; size: few
DNA: TGCGCCAGCAGCCACCAACCCGGACTAGCGGAACCCACAGATACGCAGTATTTT; CDR3: CASSHQPGLAEPTDTQYF; J: TRBJ2-3; V: TRBV4-3; D: TRBD2; size: -
DNA: TGTGCCAGCAGTTACCGGTACGCGGGGTTGAACACTGAAGCTTTCTTT; CDR3: CASSYRYAGLNTEAFF; J: TRBJ1-1; V: TRBV6-5; D: -; size: -